Included here is one T cell receptor (beta chain) sequence, with context. This clone's antigen is unknown. One base away there is no much larger clone; base qualities are not given. The entry originates in a study of tumor-infiltrating lymphocytes in localized non-small cell lung cancer (TCRdb year 2021). Context from the whole study: Several histologies were represented in the cohort, which also included both smokers and never-smokers as well as patients whose samples were collected after neoadjuvant chemotherapy. Alongside flow cytometry, multiplex immunofluorescence, RNA-seq, exome sequencing and proteomics, TCR sequencing was applied to the same patients as one of several integrated assays. The paired tumor versus uninvolved lung comparison of immunoSEQ T-cell fraction included fewer than 65 patients. Each patient contributed resected tumor tissue and uninvolved lung tissue from the same patient, described as non-adjacent to the tumor. In total, the ICON cohort was made up of 150 surgical patients who had localized non-small cell lung cancer and whose tumors were resected. General conclusions and limits of the study: No difference in TCR-derived T-cell fraction was observed between the flow cytometry-defined immunotypes IM1 (good prognosis) and IM2 (poor prognosis). Recurrence-free survival showed no association with tumor T-cell fraction measured by TCR sequencing (p = 0.61). Higher T cell infiltration in tumors than in uninvolved lung tissue was supported by TCRbeta sequencing, consistent with immunofluorescence CD3 counts. Since assay coverage differed from patient to patient depending on how much tissue was available, TCR sequencing was done for only a subset of the cohort. Because different pieces of the same tissue were used for different assays, technical variation could not be separated from intratumor heterogeneity.

TCR sequencing with the immunoSEQ assay provided the T-cell fraction in tumor and uninvolved lung tissue. In the authors' own workflow: For survival analysis, patients were divided into high (upper tertile) and low (lower two tertiles) T-cell fraction groups, which were compared by log-rank test. A signed-rank test was used to test paired tumor versus uninvolved lung differences in T-cell fraction. This is the immuneACCESS table as TCRdb keeps it, with only in-frame sequences that have V and J called. A part of the clones is gone; compared with another copy, unresolved V genes explain less than half, and the rest is unexplained. That table furnishes V, J and clone size, whereas the DNA furnished D and trimming. The sample includes 12,000 or so clones, with roughly 84% observed a single time. 7% to 9% of the sample goes to the ten largest clones. The first patient joined ICON in early 2016, and enrollment wrapped up when the last patient was enrolled in September 2018. Fresh tumor and matched uninvolved tissue for in-depth immune analyses, including TCR sequencing, were collected from a subcohort of some 76 patients. TCR sequencing was performed on DNA isolated from bulk tissue, without cell sorting.

After removal of 5 bases from V and 4 bases from J, the junction retains 6 bases not matched to a gene. Per the germline V gene, SGHTA is the CDR1 and FQGNSA is the CDR2. Spanning cysteine to phenylalanine, the CDR3 consists of 14 amino acids. Only CDR3 DNA is held: 42 bases, read in frame from base 1. The TCR was taken from a human donor with non-small cell lung cancer. The chain is encoded by TRBV7-2 joined to TRBJ1-1; 8 junctional bases match TRBD1. The source material was lung tumor tissue. The sequenced DNA is TGTGCCAGCAGCCCCGGACAGGGTTCCACTGAAGCTTTCTTT. Its amino acids are CASSPGQGSTEAFF.